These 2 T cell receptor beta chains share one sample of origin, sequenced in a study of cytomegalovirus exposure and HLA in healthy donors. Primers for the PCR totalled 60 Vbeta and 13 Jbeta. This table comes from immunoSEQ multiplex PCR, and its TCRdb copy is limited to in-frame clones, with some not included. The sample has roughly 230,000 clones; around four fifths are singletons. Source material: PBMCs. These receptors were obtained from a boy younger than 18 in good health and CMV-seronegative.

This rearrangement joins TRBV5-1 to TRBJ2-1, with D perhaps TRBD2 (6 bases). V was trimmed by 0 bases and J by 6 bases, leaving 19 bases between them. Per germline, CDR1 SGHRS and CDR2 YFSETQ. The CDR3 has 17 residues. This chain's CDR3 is CASSLVVAGPRINEQFF. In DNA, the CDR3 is TGCGCCAGCAGCTTGGTAGTTGCGGGACCGCGAATCAATGAGCAGTTCTTC.

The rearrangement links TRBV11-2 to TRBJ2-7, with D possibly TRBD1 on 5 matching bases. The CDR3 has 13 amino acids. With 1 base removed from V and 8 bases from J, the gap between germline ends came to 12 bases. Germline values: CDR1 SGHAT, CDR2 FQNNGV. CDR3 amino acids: CASSLGPGQKQYF. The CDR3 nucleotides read TGTGCCAGCAGCTTAGGTCCAGGGCAGAAGCAGTACTTC.